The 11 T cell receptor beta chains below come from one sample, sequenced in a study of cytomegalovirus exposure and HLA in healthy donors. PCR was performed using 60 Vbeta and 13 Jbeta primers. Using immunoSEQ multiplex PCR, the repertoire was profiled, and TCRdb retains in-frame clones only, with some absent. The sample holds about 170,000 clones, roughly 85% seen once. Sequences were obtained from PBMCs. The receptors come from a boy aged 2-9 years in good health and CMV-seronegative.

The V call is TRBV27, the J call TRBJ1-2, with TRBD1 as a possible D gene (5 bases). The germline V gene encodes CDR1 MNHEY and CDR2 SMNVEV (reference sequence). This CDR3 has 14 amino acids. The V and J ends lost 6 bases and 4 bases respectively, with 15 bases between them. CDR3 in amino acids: CASSRQPLGYGYTF. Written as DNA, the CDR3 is TGTGCCAGCAGCCGACAGCCGCTCGGCTATGGCTACACCTTC.

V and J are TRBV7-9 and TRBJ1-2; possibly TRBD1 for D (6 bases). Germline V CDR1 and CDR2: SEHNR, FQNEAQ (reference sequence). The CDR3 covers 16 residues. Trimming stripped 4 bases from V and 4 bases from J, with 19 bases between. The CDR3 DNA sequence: TGTGCCAGCAGCTCCCCCGACAGGACAACCCCCTATGGCTACACCTTC. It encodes CASSSPDRTTPYGYTF. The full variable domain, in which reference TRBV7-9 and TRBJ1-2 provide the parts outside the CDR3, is DTGVSQNPRHKITKRGQNVTFRCDPISEHNRLYWYRQTLGQGPEFLTYFQNEAQLEKSRLLSDRFSAERPKGSFSTLEIQRTEQGDSAMYLCASSSPDRTTPYGYTFGSGTRLTVV.

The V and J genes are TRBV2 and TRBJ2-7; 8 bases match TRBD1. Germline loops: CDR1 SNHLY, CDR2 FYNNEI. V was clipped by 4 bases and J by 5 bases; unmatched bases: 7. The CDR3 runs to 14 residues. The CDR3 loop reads CASSGRTGPNEQYF. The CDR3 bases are TGTGCCAGCAGTGGACGGACAGGGCCCAACGAGCAGTACTTC.

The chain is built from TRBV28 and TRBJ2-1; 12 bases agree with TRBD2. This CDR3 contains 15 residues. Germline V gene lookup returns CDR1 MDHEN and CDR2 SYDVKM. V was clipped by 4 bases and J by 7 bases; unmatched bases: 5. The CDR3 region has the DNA TGTGCCAGCAGTTGGACTAGCGGGATCAAAAATGAGCAGTTCTTC. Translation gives CASSWTSGIKNEQFF.

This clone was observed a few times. The CDR3 DNA follows: TGTGCCAGCATAAGGGGACTAGCGGCTCAAGAGACCCAGTACTTC. Translation: CASIRGLAAQETQYF. The V and J genes are TRBV2 and TRBJ2-5; 11 positions match TRBD2. V dropped 7 bases and J dropped 2; count of bases not matched to a gene: 6. Germline CDR1 SNHLY, CDR2 FYNNEI. The CDR3 has 15 residues.

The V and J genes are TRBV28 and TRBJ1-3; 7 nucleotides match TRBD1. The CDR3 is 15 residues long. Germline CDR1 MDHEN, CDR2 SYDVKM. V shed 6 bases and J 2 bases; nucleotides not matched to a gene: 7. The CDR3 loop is CASSPDRAPGNTIYF. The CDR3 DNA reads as TGTGCCAGCAGCCCCGACAGGGCCCCTGGAAACACCATATATTTT.

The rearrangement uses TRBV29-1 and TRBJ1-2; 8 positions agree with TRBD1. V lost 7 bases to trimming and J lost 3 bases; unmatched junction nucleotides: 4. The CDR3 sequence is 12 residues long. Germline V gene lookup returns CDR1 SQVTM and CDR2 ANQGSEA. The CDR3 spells CSAYRGYYGYTF. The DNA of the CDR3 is TGCAGCGCCTACAGGGGGTACTATGGCTACACCTTC.

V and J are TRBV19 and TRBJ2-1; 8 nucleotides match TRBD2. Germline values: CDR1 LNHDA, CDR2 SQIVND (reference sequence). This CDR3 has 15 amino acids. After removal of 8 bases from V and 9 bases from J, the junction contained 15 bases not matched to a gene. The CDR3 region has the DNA TGTGCCAGTCAGGTAGTCGGCACGGGAGGGTTTGAGCAGTTCTTC. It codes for CASQVVGTGGFEQFF.

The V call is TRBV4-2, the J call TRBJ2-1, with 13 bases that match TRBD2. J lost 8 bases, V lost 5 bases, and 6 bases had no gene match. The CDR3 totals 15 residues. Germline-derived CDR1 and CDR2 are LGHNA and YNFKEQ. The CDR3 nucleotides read TGTGCCAGCAGCGCTACTAGCGGGGGGGTGGATGAGCAGTTCTTC. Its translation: CASSATSGGVDEQFF.

DNA of the CDR3: TGCGCCAGCAGCCCCCAGGGGGCTGGGGCCAACGTCCTGACTTTC. Encoded protein: CASSPQGAGANVLTF. The chain recombines TRBV4-1 with TRBJ2-6; 7 nucleotides match TRBD1. Germline values: CDR1 MGHRA, CDR2 YSYEKL. Unmatched junction bases numbered 2, after V lost 4 bases and J lost 2 bases. This CDR3 has 15 amino acids.

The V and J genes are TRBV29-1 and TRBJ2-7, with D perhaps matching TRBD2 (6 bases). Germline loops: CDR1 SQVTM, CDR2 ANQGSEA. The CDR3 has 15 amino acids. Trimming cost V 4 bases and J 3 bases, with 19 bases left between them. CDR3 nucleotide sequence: TGCAGCGTTGGTTTTTGGGGGGTCGAGGGCTACGAGCAGTACTTC. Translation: CSVGFWGVEGYEQYF.